Below, 26 T cell receptor beta chains from the same sample are listed, as sequenced in a study of T-cell reconstitution after alpha-beta-depleted transplantation in children. Unique molecular identifiers were incorporated during preparation of the TCRbeta library. In TCRdb, the PCR reads were re-called with MiXCR into one record per CDR3 protein. The sample has 500,000 or so distinct CDR3 sequences, approximately 32% seen once; the top ten hold approximately 2.3%. The sample was PBMCs from the stem cell graft donor, taken from the stem cell graft. These receptor sequences come from a human donor who donated a stem cell graft to a child with aplastic anemia.

This clonotype has a handful of counts. CDR3 region: CAISEGGRPAEQYF. The CDR3 DNA reads TGTGCCATCAGTGAAGGCGGGAGGCCAGCCGAGCAGTACTTC. The chain is built from TRBV10-3 and TRBJ2-7; the match to TRBD2 covers 8 bases. CDR1 and CDR2 from the germline V gene are ENHRY and SYGVKD. After removal of 3 bases from V and 6 bases from J, the junction contained 7 bases not matched to a gene. The CDR3 length is 14 residues.

This clonotype was recorded a few times. The chain employs TRBV5-6 and TRBJ1-5, with no clear D. Trimming took off 7 bases at V and 5 bases at J, with 16 bases between the two ends. Germline V lookup: CDR1 SGHDT, CDR2 YYEEEE. This CDR3 region has 14 residues. The CDR3 region has the DNA TGTGCCAGCGGGCCTTATGGCAGTTATCAGCCCCAGCATTTT. Its translation is CASGPYGSYQPQHF.

This clonotype was recorded a few times. This chain connects TRBV5-1 to TRBJ2-7; a weak D match, TRBD1 (6 bases). Germline-derived CDR1 and CDR2 are SGHRS and YFSETQ. The CDR3 has 16 residues. The V end lost 1 base, the J end lost 0 bases, and 14 bases lay between the germline ends. DNA of the CDR3: TGCGCCAGCAGCTTGAACTCGGGACACCGCTCCTACGAGCAGTACTTC. It is translated as CASSLNSGHRSYEQYF. Supplemented by reference TRBV5-1 and TRBJ2-7, the full variable domain reads KAGVTQTPRYLIKTRGQQVTLSCSPISGHRSVSWYQQTPGQGLQFLFEYFSETQRNKGNFPGRFSGRQFSNSRSEMNVSTLELGDSALYLCASSLNSGHRSYEQYFGPGTRLTVT.

This clonotype was found a few times. V gene TRBV7-8 combines with J gene TRBJ2-3; TRBD2 matches at 8 bases. The CDR3 totals 20 residues. CDR1 is SGHVS, CDR2 FQNEAQ, per germline. The V gene end was trimmed by 1 base and the J gene end by 3 bases; junction bases not matched to a gene: 18. This CDR3 is CASSLVRPSGSQSGTDTQYF. CDR3 nucleotides: TGTGCCAGCAGCTTAGTGAGGCCCAGCGGGAGTCAGTCTGGGACAGATACGCAGTATTTT.

This clonotype was found many times. The V call is TRBV6-1, the J call TRBJ1-5; perhaps TRBD1 as D (5 bases). V shed 8 bases and J shed 4 bases, with 15 bases lying between them. The CDR3 is made up of 14 amino acids. Germline lookup yields CDR1 MNHNS and CDR2 SASEGT. The CDR3 DNA follows: TGTGCCAGCCGGAAGTCGCAGGGTAATCAGCCCCAGCATTTT. Its protein is CASRKSQGNQPQHF.

Remarks on this clonotype: The CDR3 end shows no conserved phenylalanine or tryptophan, and so a read error is likely. The DNA is omitted, as the CDR3 cannot be located on it reliably, and the CDR3 follows TCRdb's listing. The J gene is TRBJ2-7, the V gene TRBV28; TRBD2, as called in the table, went unchecked against the DNA. Germline CDR1 is MDHEN and CDR2 is SYDVKM. The CDR3 is 14 amino acids in total, end residues counted. The CDR3 here is CASSATRAAGERQY.

The chain carries TRBV7-9 and TRBJ1-5, with a possible D match to TRBD1 (5 bases). Looked up from germline, CDR1 is SEHNR and CDR2 is FQNEAQ (reference sequence). Trimming stripped 5 bases from V and 7 bases from J, with 15 bases between. This CDR3 is built from 14 residues. The CDR3 nucleotides read TGTGCCAGCAGCCGATCCTCCGGGACGCAGCCCCAGCATTTT. As protein: CASSRSSGTQPQHF.

This chain joins TRBV12-3 or TRBV12-4 and TRBJ2-5; TRBD1 or TRBD2 may be the D gene (5 bases each). CDR3 length equals 15 residues. Trimming took 7 bases from V and 3 from J, leaving 18 bases between them. This chain's CDR3 is CASMSRGAGKETQYF. The CDR3 DNA is TGTGCCAGCATGTCCAGAGGGGCAGGAAAAGAGACCCAGTACTTC.

This rearrangement joins TRBV19 to TRBJ1-2; D remains ambiguous. Germline V CDR1 and CDR2: LNHDA, SQIVND (reference sequence). V shed 5 bases and J shed 3 bases, with 7 bases lying between them. The CDR3 consists of 12 residues. The CDR3 coding sequence is TGTGCCAGTAGTTACCGAGACTATGGCTACACCTTC. Residues: CASSYRDYGYTF.

The V call is TRBV7-2, the J call TRBJ2-1; D is unresolved. Trimming stripped 6 bases from V and 8 bases from J, with 11 bases between. The germline CDR1 and CDR2 sequences are SGHTA and FQGNSA. The CDR3 runs 12 residues. CDR3 region: CASRFDRHEQFF. CDR3 coding DNA: TGTGCCAGCAGATTTGACCGCCATGAGCAGTTCTTC.

The rearrangement uses TRBV11-2 and TRBJ2-1, with D possibly TRBD2 on 5 matching bases. CDR3 length: 18 amino acids. Germline CDR1 and CDR2: SGHAT and FQNNGV. V was trimmed by 3 bases and J by 2 bases, leaving 20 bases between them. The CDR3 loop is CASSFLSRTGIPYNEQFF. The CDR3 region has the DNA TGTGCCAGCAGCTTCTTAAGCCGTACGGGAATCCCCTACAATGAGCAGTTCTTC.

This clonotype occurred once. V usage is TRBV5-6 and J usage is TRBJ2-3; TRBD2 matches at 9 bases. Germline lookup yields CDR1 SGHDT and CDR2 YYEEEE. The CDR3 is made up of 15 amino acids. J was trimmed by 5 bases and V by 1 base; bases with no gene match: 5. The CDR3 DNA follows: TGTGCCAGCAGCTTGATGACTAGCGGCCAAGATACGCAGTATTTT. Translation: CASSLMTSGQDTQYF.

This clonotype came up a few times. CDR3 DNA sequence: TGTGCCAGCCTAGCTGGGACAGCCATCACAGATACGCAGTATTTT. Translation gives CASLAGTAITDTQYF. The J gene is TRBJ2-3, the V gene TRBV2, with 7 bases lining up with TRBD1. With 8 bases clipped from V and 2 bases from J, the junction kept 10 bases outside the gene matches. The germline V gene has CDR1 SNHLY and CDR2 FYNNEI. CDR3 length: 15 amino acids.

J is TRBJ1-1 and V is TRBV5-1, with 9 bases that match TRBD1. Trimming cost V 0 bases and J 6 bases; bases outside gene matches: 6. CDR3 length equals 15 residues. Germline CDR1 reads SGHRS; CDR2 reads YFSETQ. CDR3 bases: TGCGCCAGCAGCTTGGAACAGGGGGCGTGGGCTGAAGCTTTCTTT. Translated: CASSLEQGAWAEAFF. The full variable domain, rest sourced from reference TRBV5-1 and TRBJ1-1, is KAGVTQTPRYLIKTRGQQVTLSCSPISGHRSVSWYQQTPGQGLQFLFEYFSETQRNKGNFPGRFSGRQFSNSRSEMNVSTLELGDSALYLCASSLEQGAWAEAFFGQGTRLTVV.

J is TRBJ2-7 and V is TRBV10-2, with D possibly TRBD2 on 6 matching bases. Germline CDR1 WSHSY, CDR2 SAAADI. The CDR3 runs 16 residues. V gave up 4 bases and J gave up 7 bases, with 23 bases separating them. CDR3 nucleotide sequence: TGCGCCAGCAGTGCCTCCCGGTCTAGCGACGAACTGGAGCAGTACGTC. Its translation: CASSASRSSDELEQYV.

This clonotype turned up a few times. CDR3 loop: CASSLDRFYGYTF. The CDR3 DNA follows: TGTGCCAGCAGCTTGGACAGATTCTATGGCTACACCTTC. The chain uses TRBV5-6 and TRBJ1-2; D not certain. The CDR3 spans 13 residues. V shed 0 bases and J shed 4 bases, with 7 bases lying between them. Germline V CDR1 and CDR2: SGHDT, YYEEEE.

The chain uses TRBV6-1 and TRBJ2-1, with 7 bases matching TRBD2. Trimming cost V 6 bases and J 4 bases; bases outside gene matches: 9. The CDR3 has 15 residues. Per germline, CDR1 MNHNS and CDR2 SASEGT. Here the CDR3 DNA reads TGTGCCAGCAGCCTACGGGGGGATGAGTACAATGAGCAGTTCTTC. Amino acids: CASSLRGDEYNEQFF.

This chain joins TRBV12-3 or TRBV12-4 and TRBJ2-3; D unclear. The CDR3 covers 14 residues. V gave up 4 bases and J gave up 0 bases, with 8 bases separating them. The CDR3 coding sequence is TGTGCCAGCAGTTCGCCAGCTAGCACAGATACGCAGTATTTT. Protein sequence: CASSSPASTDTQYF.

V is TRBV29-1 and J is TRBJ2-1, with 9 positions matching TRBD2. The CDR3 extends over 14 amino acids. CDR1 and CDR2 from the germline V gene are SQVTM and ANQGSEA. Trimming at V came to 3 bases and at J to 3 bases, leaving 3 bases not matched to a gene. CDR3: CSVEWREGYNEQFF. Here the CDR3 DNA reads TGCAGCGTTGAGTGGCGGGAGGGCTACAATGAGCAGTTCTTC.

V is TRBV5-5 and J is TRBJ1-5; TRBD1 might be the D (6 bases). The CDR3 is 14 amino acids. V gave up 0 bases and J gave up 4 bases, with 8 bases separating them. Germline V gene data show CDR1 as SGHKS and CDR2 as YYEKEE (reference sequence). The CDR3, as DNA: TGTGCCAGCAGCTTGGCAGGGGAAAATCAGCCCCAGCATTTT. As protein: CASSLAGENQPQHF.

V is TRBV7-8 and J is TRBJ2-5; D might be TRBD1 (5 bases). The CDR3 length is 16 residues. Trimming pared 1 base from V and 2 bases from J, leaving 14 bases between. Looked up from germline, CDR1 is SGHVS and CDR2 is FQNEAQ. Written as DNA, the CDR3 is TGTGCCAGCAGCTTAGAGGGGCGCGTAGGTCAAGAGACCCAGTACTTC. It translates to CASSLEGRVGQETQYF.

This chain connects TRBV12-5 to TRBJ2-1; D not certain. This CDR3 has 10 residues. Germline assignment: CDR1 LGHNT and CDR2 FRNRAP. Trimming pared 6 bases from V and 10 bases from J, leaving 7 bases between. The DNA for the CDR3 is TGTGCTAGTGGCACGGCAGAGCAGTTCTTC. It translates to CASGTAEQFF. Filled out from reference TRBV12-5 and TRBJ2-1, the complete variable domain reads DARVTQTPRHKVTEMGQEVTMRCQPILGHNTVFWYRQTMMQGLELLAYFRNRAPLDDSGMPKDRFSAEMPDATLATLKIQPSEPRDSAVYFCASGTAEQFFGPGTRLTVL.

This sequence joins TRBV7-2 and TRBJ2-7; D may correspond to TRBD1 or TRBD2 (5 bases each). The CDR3 sequence is 14 residues long. Germline V gene data show CDR1 as SGHTA and CDR2 as FQGNSA. Trimming removed 5 bases at V and 6 bases at J, with 17 bases between. CDR3 nucleotide sequence: TGTGCCAGCAGCCCCGACAGAACGAGGGGCGAGCAGTACTTC. This codes for CASSPDRTRGEQYF.

The table lists this clonotype with a few counts. The V gene is TRBV7-9, the J gene TRBJ1-5; TRBD1 might be the D (6 bases). The V gene lost 1 base and the J gene lost 6 bases, with 7 bases spanning the gap. CDR3 size: 13 residues. Germline loops: CDR1 SEHNR, CDR2 FQNEAQ (reference sequence). CDR3 DNA sequence: TGTGCCAGCAGCTTAGAGGGGGTTCAGCCCCAGCATTTT. Translating it yields CASSLEGVQPQHF.

The chain is built from TRBV20-1 and TRBJ2-5, with D uncertain. V lost 1 base and J 0 bases, leaving 15 bases between the germline ends. Germline lookup yields CDR1 DFQATT and CDR2 SNEGSKA (reference sequence). This CDR3 region has 16 residues. This chain's CDR3 is CSARAARTLYQETQYF. DNA for the CDR3: TGCAGTGCTAGAGCCGCGCGGACCCTGTACCAAGAGACCCAGTACTTC.

This chain joins TRBV7-2 and TRBJ1-4, with a weak D call TRBD1 (5 bases). The V gene's germline CDR1 is SGHTA and CDR2 FQGNSA. CDR3 length: 15 amino acids. Trimming cost V 1 base and J 7 bases, with 13 bases left between them. This chain's CDR3 is CASSLVGGRGEKLFF. The CDR3 DNA sequence: TGTGCCAGCAGCTTAGTGGGGGGGAGAGGTGAAAAACTGTTTTTT.